This T cell receptor beta chain appears in the sequencing data of a study of blood T cell repertoires in COVID-19. Only in-frame clones appear in the TCRdb table, and some are missing; sequencing was by immunoSEQ multiplex PCR. The sample lists 200,000 to 300,000 clones, 80% to 90% occurring once. With 1 base clipped from V and 6 bases from J, the junction kept 6 bases outside the gene matches. The CDR3 has 16 residues. Germline V gene data show CDR1 as SGHRS and CDR2 as YFSETQ. The specimen was PBMCs or T cells enriched from blood (not recorded which). The rearrangement links TRBV5-1 to TRBJ2-2; TRBD1 aligns across 10 bases. The sequence was collected from a man in his forties or fifties who had recovered from COVID-19. DNA for the CDR3: TGCGCCAGCAGCTTGAGCGGGACAGGGGTATCCGGGGAGCTGTTTTTT. Protein sequence: CASSLSGTGVSGELFF.